This TCR beta chain emerged from a study of memory CD4+ T cells and cytomegalovirus serostatus. Study as a whole: Healthy Belgian adult donors included about nine CMV-positive and about two dozen CMV-negative people. Whole-study findings and limits: About 40% of the roughly 150 known CMV-associated TCRbeta sequences appeared in CD4+ memory.

As processed by the authors: After removing out-of-frame reads, around 2.2 million distinct TCRbeta sequences remained. Here immunoSEQ multiplex PCR was the method, and the copy in TCRdb shows in-frame clones only, minus some. The V and J calls and clone size were taken over from that table, and D and trimming were inferred from the DNA. The sample has about 58,000 clones; approximately 86% are singletons. As to this clone: Antigen specificity is unknown.

Single viable CD3+CD4+CD8-CD45RO+ cells were sorted as the memory CD4+ T cells. The CDR3 contains 14 residues. CDR1 is MNHEY, CDR2 SVGAGI, per germline. With 6 bases clipped from V and 1 base from J, the junction kept 4 bases outside the gene matches. The chain carries TRBV6-5 and TRBJ1-1; TRBD1 aligns across 8 bases. The source of this sequence is an adult in good health and CMV-seronegative. Some clones in this sample may be carry-over from other donors' samples. The sample was memory CD4+ T cells from blood. CDR3 loop: CASSAGQGNTEAFF. The CDR3 DNA reads as TGTGCCAGCAGCGCAGGACAGGGGAACACTGAAGCTTTCTTT.